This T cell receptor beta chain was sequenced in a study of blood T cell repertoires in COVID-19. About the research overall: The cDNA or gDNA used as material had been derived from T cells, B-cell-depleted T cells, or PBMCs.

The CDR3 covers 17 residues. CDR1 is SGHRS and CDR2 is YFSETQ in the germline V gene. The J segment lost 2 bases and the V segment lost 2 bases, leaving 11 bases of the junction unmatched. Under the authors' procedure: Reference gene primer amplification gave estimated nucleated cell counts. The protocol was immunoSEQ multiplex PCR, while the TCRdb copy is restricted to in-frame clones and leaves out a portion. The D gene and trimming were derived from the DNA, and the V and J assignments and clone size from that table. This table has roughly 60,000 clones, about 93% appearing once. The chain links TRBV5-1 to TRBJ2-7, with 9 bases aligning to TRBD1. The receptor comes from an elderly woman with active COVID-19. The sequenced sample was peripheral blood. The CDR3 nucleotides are TGCGCCAGCAGCTTAACAGGGGGCGCGGATACCGCCTACGAGCAGTACTTC. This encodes CASSLTGGADTAYEQYF. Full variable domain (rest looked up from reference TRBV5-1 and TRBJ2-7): KAGVTQTPRYLIKTRGQQVTLSCSPISGHRSVSWYQQTPGQGLQFLFEYFSETQRNKGNFPGRFSGRQFSNSRSEMNVSTLELGDSALYLCASSLTGGADTAYEQYFGPGTRLTVT.